This T cell receptor beta chain was sequenced in a study of blood T cell repertoires in COVID-19. How the authors handled the data: Amplification from reference gene primers served as the basis for estimated nucleated cell counts. Only in-frame clones appear in the TCRdb table, and some are missing; sequencing was by immunoSEQ multiplex PCR. That table gives V, J and clone size, and the DNA gave D and trimming. Here the sample spans about 76,000 clones, 75% to 90% being singletons. V trimming: 4 bases; J trimming: 6 bases; junction bases outside the gene matches: 3. CDR1 and CDR2 (germline): MDHEN, SYDVKM. The CDR3 totals 13 residues.

This TCR came from a human donor in a cohort sampled during active COVID-19. Sequenced sample: peripheral blood. V is TRBV28 and J is TRBJ2-7, with 10 bases fitting TRBD1. CDR3 sequence reads: CASSSTGGSEQYF. The CDR3 DNA follows: TGTGCCAGCAGTTCGACAGGGGGCAGCGAGCAGTACTTC.